Detailed here is one TCR beta chain. CDR3 length: 14 residues. The J segment lost 9 bases and the V segment lost 6 bases, leaving 7 bases of the junction unmatched. The germline gives CDR1 LGHDT, CDR2 YNNKEL (reference sequence). This specimen comes from a study of blood T cell repertoires in COVID-19. For the study at large: Nucleic acid was either cDNA or gDNA, and it came from T cells, B-cell-depleted T cells, or PBMCs.

Seattle participants joined during active infection and were tracked over time. In the original processing: Nucleated cell counts were estimated from reference gene primer amplification. Profiling relied on immunoSEQ multiplex PCR, and the TCRdb table lists in-frame clones only, not all of them. The V and J calls and clone size come from that table; D and trimming were worked out from the DNA. The sample consists of some 350,000 clones, 85% to 90% of them appearing once. V usage is TRBV3-1 (or the pseudogene TRBV3-2) and J usage is TRBJ1-6; 8 bases map to TRBD1. This clonotype originated in a woman in her seventies with COVID-19, enrolled during active disease. Sequenced sample: peripheral blood. CDR3 amino acids: CASRPGQGGSPLHF. The DNA for the CDR3 is TGTGCCAGCAGGCCCGGACAGGGTGGTTCACCCCTCCACTTT.